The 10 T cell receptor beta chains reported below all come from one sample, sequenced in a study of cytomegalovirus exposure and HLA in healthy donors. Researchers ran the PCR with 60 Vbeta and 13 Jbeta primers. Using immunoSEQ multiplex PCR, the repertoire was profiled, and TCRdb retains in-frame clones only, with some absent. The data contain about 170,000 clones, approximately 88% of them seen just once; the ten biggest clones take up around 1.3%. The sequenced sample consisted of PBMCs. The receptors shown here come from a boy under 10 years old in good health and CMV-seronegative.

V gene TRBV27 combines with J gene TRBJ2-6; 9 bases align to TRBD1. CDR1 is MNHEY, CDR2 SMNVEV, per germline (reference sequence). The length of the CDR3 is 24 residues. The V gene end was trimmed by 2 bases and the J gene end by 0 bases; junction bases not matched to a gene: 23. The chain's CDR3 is CASSLKGDRTGEGKFASGANVLTF. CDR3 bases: TGTGCCAGCAGTTTAAAGGGTGATAGGACAGGGGAGGGGAAGTTTGCCTCTGGGGCCAACGTCCTGACTTTC.

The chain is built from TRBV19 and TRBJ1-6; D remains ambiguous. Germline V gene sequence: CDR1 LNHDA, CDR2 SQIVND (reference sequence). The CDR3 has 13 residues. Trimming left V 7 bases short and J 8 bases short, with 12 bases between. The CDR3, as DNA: TGTGCCAGTAACGAGCAGCAGGATTCACCCCTCCACTTT. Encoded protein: CASNEQQDSPLHF.

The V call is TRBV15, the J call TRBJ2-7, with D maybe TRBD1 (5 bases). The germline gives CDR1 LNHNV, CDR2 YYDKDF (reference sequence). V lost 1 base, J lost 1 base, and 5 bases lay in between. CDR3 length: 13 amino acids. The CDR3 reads CATSRGTSYEQYF. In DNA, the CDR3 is TGTGCCACCAGCAGAGGGACATCCTACGAGCAGTACTTC.

The CDR3 DNA reads TGTGCCAGCGGCAAGGAAGGCGGGTTAACGCAGTATTTT. Protein product: CASGKEGGLTQYF. The chain recombines TRBV9 with TRBJ2-3, with TRBD2 as a possible D gene (5 bases). The CDR3 is 13 residues long. Trimming left V 7 bases short and J 9 bases short, with 18 bases between. The V gene's germline CDR1 is SGDLS and CDR2 YYNGEE.

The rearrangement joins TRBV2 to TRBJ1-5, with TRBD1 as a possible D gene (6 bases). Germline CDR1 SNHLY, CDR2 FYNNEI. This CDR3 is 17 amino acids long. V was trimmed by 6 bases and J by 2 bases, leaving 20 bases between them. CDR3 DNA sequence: TGTGCCAGCAGGAGCCTCGGGGGGGCACGTGGCAATCAGCCCCAGCATTTT. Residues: CASRSLGGARGNQPQHF. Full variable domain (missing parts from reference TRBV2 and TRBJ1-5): EPEVTQTPSHQVTQMGQEVILRCVPISNHLYFYWYRQILGQKVEFLVSFYNNEISEKSEIFDDQFSVERPDGSNFTLKIRSTKLEDSAMYFCASRSLGGARGNQPQHFGDGTRLSIL.

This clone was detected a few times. The CDR3: CATSRLPGQGTGELFF. CDR3 coding DNA: TGTGCCACCAGCAGACTGCCGGGACAGGGGACCGGGGAGCTGTTTTTT. The V and J genes are TRBV15 and TRBJ2-2, with 10 bases lining up with TRBD1. The J segment lost 5 bases and the V segment lost 2 bases, leaving 5 bases of the junction unmatched. Germline loops: CDR1 LNHNV, CDR2 YYDKDF (reference sequence). The CDR3 loop spans 16 amino acids. The whole variable domain, filled in from reference TRBV15 and TRBJ2-2, reads DAMVIQNPRYQVTQFGKPVTLSCSQTLNHNVMYWYQQKSSQAPKLLFHYYDKDFNNEADTPDNFQSRRPNTSFCFLDIRSPGLGDTAMYLCATSRLPGQGTGELFFGEGSRLTVL.

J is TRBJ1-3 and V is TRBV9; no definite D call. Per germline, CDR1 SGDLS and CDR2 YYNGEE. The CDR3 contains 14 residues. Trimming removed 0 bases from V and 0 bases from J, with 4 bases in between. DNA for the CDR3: TGTGCCAGCAGCGTAGAGCACTCTGGAAACACCATATATTTT. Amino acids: CASSVEHSGNTIYF.

CDR3 loop: CASTYTQDDTGELFF. For the CDR3, the DNA is TGTGCCAGCACCTACACACAGGACGATACCGGGGAGCTGTTTTTT. The J gene is TRBJ2-2, the V gene TRBV7-6; TRBD1 might be the D (5 bases). V lost 7 bases, J lost 5 bases, and 17 bases lay in between. The CDR3 is 15 amino acids. Germline values: CDR1 SGHVS, CDR2 FNYEAQ.

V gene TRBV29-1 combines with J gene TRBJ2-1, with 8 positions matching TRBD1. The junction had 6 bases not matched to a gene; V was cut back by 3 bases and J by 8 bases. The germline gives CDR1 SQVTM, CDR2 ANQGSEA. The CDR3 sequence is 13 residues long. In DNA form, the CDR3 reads TGCAGCGTTGACAGGACAGGGCTTGATGAGCAGTTCTTC. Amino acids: CSVDRTGLDEQFF.

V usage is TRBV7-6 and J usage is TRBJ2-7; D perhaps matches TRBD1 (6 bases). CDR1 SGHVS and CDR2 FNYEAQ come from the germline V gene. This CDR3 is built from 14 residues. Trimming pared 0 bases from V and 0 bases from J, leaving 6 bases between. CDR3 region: CASSLADSSYEQYF. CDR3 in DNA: TGTGCCAGCAGCTTAGCGGACAGCTCCTACGAGCAGTACTTC.